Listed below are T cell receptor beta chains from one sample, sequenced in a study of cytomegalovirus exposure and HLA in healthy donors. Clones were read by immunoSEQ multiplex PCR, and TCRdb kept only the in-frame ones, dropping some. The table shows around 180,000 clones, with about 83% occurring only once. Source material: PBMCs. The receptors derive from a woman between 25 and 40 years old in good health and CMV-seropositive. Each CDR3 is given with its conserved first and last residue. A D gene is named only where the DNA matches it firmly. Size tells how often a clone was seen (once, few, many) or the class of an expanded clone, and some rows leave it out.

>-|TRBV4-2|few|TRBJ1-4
CASSPRTTTNEKLFF
TGTGCCAGCAGCCCTCGGACAACAACTAATGAAAAACTGTTTTTT
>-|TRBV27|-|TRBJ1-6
CASSRTGSTSYNSPLHF
TGTGCCAGCAGTCGCACAGGGTCCACCTCCTATAATTCACCCCTCCACTTT
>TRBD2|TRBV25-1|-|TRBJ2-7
CASSVGTSGRIYEQYF
TGTGCCAGCAGTGTCGGGACTAGCGGGAGGATATACGAGCAGTACTTC
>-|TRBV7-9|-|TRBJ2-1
CASSAGQYNEQFF
TGTGCCAGCAGCGCGGGACAGTACAATGAGCAGTTCTTC
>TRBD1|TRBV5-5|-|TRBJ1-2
CASSLISGGDPLYGYTF
TGTGCCAGCAGCTTGATTTCAGGGGGCGACCCCCTCTATGGCTACACCTTC
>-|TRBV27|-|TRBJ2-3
CASSLDHLGTDTQYF
TGTGCCAGCAGTTTAGACCATCTAGGCACAGATACGCAGTATTTT
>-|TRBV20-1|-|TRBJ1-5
CSAGGAQPQHF
TGCAGTGCCGGGGGGGCTCAGCCCCAGCATTTT
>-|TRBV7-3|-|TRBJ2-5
CASSATRRTETQYF
TGTGCCAGCAGCGCGACTAGACGCACAGAGACCCAGTACTTC
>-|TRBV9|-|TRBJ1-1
CASSVGGDRAFF
TGTGCCAGCAGCGTAGGGGGGGATAGGGCTTTCTTT
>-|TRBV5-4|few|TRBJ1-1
CASSLRAGPTNTEAFF
TGTGCCAGCAGCTTGAGGGCGGGGCCAACGAACACTGAAGCTTTCTTT
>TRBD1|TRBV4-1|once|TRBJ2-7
CASSQTGTGVDEQYF
TGCGCCAGCAGCCAAACCGGGACAGGGGTCGACGAGCAGTACTTC
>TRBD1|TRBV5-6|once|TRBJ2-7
CASSLVQGVTVSYEQYF
TGTGCCAGCAGCTTGGTACAGGGGGTTACCGTCTCCTACGAGCAGTACTTC
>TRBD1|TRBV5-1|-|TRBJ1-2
CASTPGQGVDGYTF
TGCGCCAGCACCCCGGGACAGGGTGTAGACGGCTACACCTTC
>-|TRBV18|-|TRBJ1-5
CASSPSPYGQSDQPQHF
TGTGCCAGCTCACCGTCCCCATACGGACAGTCCGATCAGCCCCAGCATTTT
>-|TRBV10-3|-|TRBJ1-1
CAISESEGQTQF
TGTGCCATCAGTGAGAGTGAAGGACAGACCCAATTT
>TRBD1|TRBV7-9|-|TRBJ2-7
CASSLRNRTGNEQYF
TGTGCCAGCAGCTTAAGAAACCGGACAGGGAACGAGCAGTACTTC
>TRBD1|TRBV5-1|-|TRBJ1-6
CASSALQGDGSPLHF
TGCGCCAGCAGCGCCTTACAGGGGGACGGTTCACCCCTCCACTTT
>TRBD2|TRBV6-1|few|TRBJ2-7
CASLGLAENYEQYF
TGTGCCAGCCTGGGACTAGCGGAGAATTACGAGCAGTACTTC
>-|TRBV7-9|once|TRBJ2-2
CSSSLNTGELFF
TGTTCCAGCAGCCTGAACACCGGGGAGCTGTTTTTT
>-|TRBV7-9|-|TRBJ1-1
CASSLLRGMEGHAFF
TGTGCCAGCAGCTTATTACGGGGGATGGAGGGTCATGCTTTCTTT
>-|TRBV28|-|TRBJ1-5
CASSSVKGKGNQPQHF
TGTGCCAGCAGTTCCGTTAAGGGGAAGGGCAATCAGCCCCAGCATTTT
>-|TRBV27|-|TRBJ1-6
CASSERGRWGSYNSPLHF
TGTGCCAGCAGTGAGAGAGGGCGTTGGGGCTCCTATAATTCACCCCTCCACTTT
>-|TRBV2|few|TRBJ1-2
CASTNLRALKGYTF
TGTGCCAGCACTAATCTACGCGCCTTAAAGGGCTACACCTTC
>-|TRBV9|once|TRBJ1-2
CASSGLTGNYGYTF
TGTGCCAGCAGCGGCTTAACAGGGAACTATGGCTACACCTTC
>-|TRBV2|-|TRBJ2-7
CASSERTRHYEQYF
TGTGCCAGCAGTGAGAGGACTCGGCACTACGAGCAGTACTTC
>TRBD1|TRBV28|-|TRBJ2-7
CASSTTGQYEQYF
TGTGCCAGCAGTACGACAGGGCAGTACGAGCAGTACTTC